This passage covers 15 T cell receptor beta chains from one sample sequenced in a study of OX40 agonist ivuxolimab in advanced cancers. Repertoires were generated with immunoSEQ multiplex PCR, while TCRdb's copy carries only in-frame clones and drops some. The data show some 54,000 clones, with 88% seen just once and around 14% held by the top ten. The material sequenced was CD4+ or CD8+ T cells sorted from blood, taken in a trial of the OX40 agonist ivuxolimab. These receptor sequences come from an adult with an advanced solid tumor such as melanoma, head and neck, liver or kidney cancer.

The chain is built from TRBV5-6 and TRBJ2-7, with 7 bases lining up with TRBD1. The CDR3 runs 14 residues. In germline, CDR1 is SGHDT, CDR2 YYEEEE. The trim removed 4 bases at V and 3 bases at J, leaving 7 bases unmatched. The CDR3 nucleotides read TGTGCCAGCAGCCATCAGGGGGAATTCTACGAGCAGTACTTC. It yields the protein CASSHQGEFYEQYF.

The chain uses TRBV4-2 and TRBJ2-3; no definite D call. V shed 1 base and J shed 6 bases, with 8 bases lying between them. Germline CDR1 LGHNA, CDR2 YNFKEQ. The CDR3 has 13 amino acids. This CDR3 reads CASSQVSMDTQYF. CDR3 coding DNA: TGTGCCAGCAGCCAAGTTTCAATGGATACGCAGTATTTT.

In DNA, the CDR3 is TGTGCCAGCAGTGAAGGACAGGGGGCGGTTGGCTACACCTTC. Protein sequence: CASSEGQGAVGYTF. The gene calls are TRBV2 and TRBJ1-2, with 10 bases lining up with TRBD1. V trimming: 1 base; J trimming: 7 bases; junction bases outside the gene matches: 3. The germline V gene encodes CDR1 SNHLY and CDR2 FYNNEI. The CDR3 has 14 residues.

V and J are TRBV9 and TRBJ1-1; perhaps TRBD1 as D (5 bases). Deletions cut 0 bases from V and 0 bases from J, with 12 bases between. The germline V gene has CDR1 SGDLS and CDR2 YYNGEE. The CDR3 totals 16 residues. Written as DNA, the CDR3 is TGTGCCAGCAGCGTAGATCCGGGGCCACTGAACACTGAAGCTTTCTTT. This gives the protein CASSVDPGPLNTEAFF.

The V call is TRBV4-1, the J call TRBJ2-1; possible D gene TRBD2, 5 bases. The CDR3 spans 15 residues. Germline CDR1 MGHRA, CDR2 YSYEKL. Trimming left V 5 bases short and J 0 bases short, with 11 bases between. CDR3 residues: CASSGSGSSYNEQFF. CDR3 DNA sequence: TGCGCCAGCAGCGGCAGCGGTAGCTCCTACAATGAGCAGTTCTTC.

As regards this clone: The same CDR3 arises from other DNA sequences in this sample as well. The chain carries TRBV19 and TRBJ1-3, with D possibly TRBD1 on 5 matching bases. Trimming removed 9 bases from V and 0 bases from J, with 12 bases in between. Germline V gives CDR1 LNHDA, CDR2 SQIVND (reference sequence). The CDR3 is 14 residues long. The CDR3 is CASRDSRSGNTIYF. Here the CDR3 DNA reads TGTGCCAGCAGGGACTCCCGCTCTGGAAACACCATATATTTT.

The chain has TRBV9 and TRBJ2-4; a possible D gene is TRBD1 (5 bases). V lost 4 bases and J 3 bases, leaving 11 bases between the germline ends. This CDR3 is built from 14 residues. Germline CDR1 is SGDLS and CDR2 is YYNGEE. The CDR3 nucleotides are TGTGCCAGCAGCCTACGGACATACAAAAACATTCAGTACTTC. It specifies CASSLRTYKNIQYF. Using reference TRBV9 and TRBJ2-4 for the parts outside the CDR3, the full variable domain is DSGVTQTPKHLITATGQRVTLRCSPRSGDLSVYWYQQSLDQGLQFLIQYYNGEERAKGNILERFSAQQFPDLHSELNLSSLELGDSALYFCASSLRTYKNIQYFGAGTRLSVL.

In DNA form, the CDR3 reads TGTGCCAGTAGTATCCGTCCGGCATACGAGCAGTACTTC. Its translation: CASSIRPAYEQYF. This chain links TRBV19 with TRBJ2-7; no clear D. Deletions cut 3 bases from V and 4 bases from J, with 10 bases between. Germline CDR1 reads LNHDA; CDR2 reads SQIVND (reference sequence). The CDR3 has 13 amino acids.

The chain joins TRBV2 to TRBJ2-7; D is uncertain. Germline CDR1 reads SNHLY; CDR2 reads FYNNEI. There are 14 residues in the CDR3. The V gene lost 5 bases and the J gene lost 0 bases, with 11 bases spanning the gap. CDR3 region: CASSNTASSYEQYF. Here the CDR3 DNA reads TGTGCCAGCAGTAACACCGCCAGCTCCTACGAGCAGTACTTC.

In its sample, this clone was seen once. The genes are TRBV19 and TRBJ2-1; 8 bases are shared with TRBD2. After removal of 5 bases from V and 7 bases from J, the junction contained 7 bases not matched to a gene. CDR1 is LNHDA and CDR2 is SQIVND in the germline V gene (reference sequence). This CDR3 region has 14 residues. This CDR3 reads CASSLRTSWNEQFF. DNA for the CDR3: TGTGCCAGTAGTCTCCGGACTAGCTGGAATGAGCAGTTCTTC.

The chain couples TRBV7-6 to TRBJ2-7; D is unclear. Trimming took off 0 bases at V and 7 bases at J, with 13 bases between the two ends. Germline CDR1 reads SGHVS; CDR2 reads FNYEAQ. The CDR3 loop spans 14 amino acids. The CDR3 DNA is TGTGCCAGCAGCTTAGCCTTAGCCAGTGGGGAGCAGTACTTC. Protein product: CASSLALASGEQYF.

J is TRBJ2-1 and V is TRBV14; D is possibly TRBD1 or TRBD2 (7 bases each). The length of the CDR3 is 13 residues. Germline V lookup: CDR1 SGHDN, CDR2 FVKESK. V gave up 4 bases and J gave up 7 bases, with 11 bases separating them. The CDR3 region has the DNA TGTGCCAGCAGCCCCCAGGGGGGGAATGAGCAGTTCTTC. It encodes CASSPQGGNEQFF.

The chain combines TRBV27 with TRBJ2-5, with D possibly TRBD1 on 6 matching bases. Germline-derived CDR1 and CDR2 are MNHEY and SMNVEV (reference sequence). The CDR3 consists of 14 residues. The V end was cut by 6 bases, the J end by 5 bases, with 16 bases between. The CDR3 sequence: CASSSQGSLETQYF. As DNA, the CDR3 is TGTGCCAGCAGCTCTCAGGGGTCCTTGGAGACCCAGTACTTC.

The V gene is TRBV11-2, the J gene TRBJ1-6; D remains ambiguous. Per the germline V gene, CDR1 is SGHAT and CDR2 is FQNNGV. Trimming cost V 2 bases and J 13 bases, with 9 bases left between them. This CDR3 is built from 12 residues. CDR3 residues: CASSLSSGPLHF. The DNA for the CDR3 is TGTGCCAGCAGCTTAAGTTCGGGGCCCCTCCACTTT.

The CDR3 coding sequence is TGTTCCTGCGGGGAGGGGGTTATGACTGAAGCTTTCTTT. Its translation: CSCGEGVMTEAFF. The gene calls are TRBV6-6 and TRBJ1-1; possible D gene TRBD1, 6 bases. The CDR3 length is 13 residues. Per the germline V gene, CDR1 is MNHNY and CDR2 is SVGAGI (reference sequence).